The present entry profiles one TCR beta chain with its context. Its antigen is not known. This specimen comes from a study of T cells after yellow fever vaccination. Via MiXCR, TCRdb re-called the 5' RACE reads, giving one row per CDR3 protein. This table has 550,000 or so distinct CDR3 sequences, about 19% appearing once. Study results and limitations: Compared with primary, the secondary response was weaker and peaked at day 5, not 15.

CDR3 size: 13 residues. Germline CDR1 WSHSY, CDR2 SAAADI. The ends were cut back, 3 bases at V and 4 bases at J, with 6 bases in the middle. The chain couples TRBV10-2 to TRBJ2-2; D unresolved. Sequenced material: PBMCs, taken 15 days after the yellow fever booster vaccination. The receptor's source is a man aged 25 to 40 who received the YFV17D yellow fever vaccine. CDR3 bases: TGCGCCAGCAGTGAAAGGGTCACCGGGGAGCTGTTTTTT. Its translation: CASSERVTGELFF.